These 15 T cell receptor beta chains came from one sample sequenced in a study of blood T cells in healthy people across ages. The authors ran a second PCR of about 6 to 11 cycles using a sample-barcoded 5' primer and a J-beta primer mix. One entry per CDR3 protein, called by TCRdb with MiXCR from the 5' RACE reads. This sample has some 760,000 distinct CDR3 sequences, with around a quarter found just once. This sample also belongs to another study, concerning T cells of mothers and their children.

Sequenced input: blood. These receptors were taken from a boy between 10 and 17 years old in good health.

The chain employs TRBV20-1 and TRBJ2-1; D uncertain. The J call may not be correct, given that the DNA end is closer to TRBJ2-5. Germline-derived CDR1 and CDR2 are DFQATT and SNEGSKA (reference sequence). The length of the CDR3 is 15 residues. The CDR3 loop is CSARSRWGRGETQYF. CDR3 nucleotide sequence: TGCAGTGCTAGATCCCGGTGGGGAAGAGGAGAGACCCAGTACTTC.

The count of this clonotype is one. The chain uses TRBV29-1 and TRBJ1-2; 9 nucleotides align to TRBD1. Germline V gene lookup returns CDR1 SQVTM and CDR2 ANQGSEA. There are 14 residues in the CDR3. V was clipped by 8 bases and J by 5 bases; unmatched bases: 12. CDR3 in amino acids: CSIYPGQGVYGYTF. In DNA form, the CDR3 reads TGCAGCATATATCCGGGACAGGGAGTATATGGCTACACCTTC.

V is TRBV7-9 and J is TRBJ2-3; TRBD2 is a possible D gene (5 bases). The germline V gene has CDR1 SEHNR and CDR2 FQNEAQ (reference sequence). With 1 base removed from V and 1 base from J, the gap between germline ends came to 12 bases. The CDR3 has 16 amino acids. CDR3 bases: TGTGCCAGCAGCTTAGAAGGGAGAGTGGGCACAGATACGCAGTATTTT. Protein sequence: CASSLEGRVGTDTQYF.

The chain has TRBV28 and TRBJ2-5; 8 positions match TRBD2. CDR1 and CDR2 (germline): MDHEN, SYDVKM. Trimming at V came to 9 bases and at J to 2 bases, leaving 11 bases not matched to a gene. The CDR3 contains 15 residues. The CDR3 region is CASAFGGAAQETQYF. In DNA form, the CDR3 reads TGTGCCAGTGCCTTCGGGGGGGCGGCGCAAGAGACCCAGTACTTC.

The rearrangement links TRBV3-1 to TRBJ2-7; TRBD2 might be the D (6 bases). V was trimmed by 1 base and J by 4 bases, leaving 14 bases between them. Germline values: CDR1 LGHDT, CDR2 YNNKEL (reference sequence). The CDR3 consists of 15 residues. CDR3 sequence: CASSQGGAGSYEQYF. CDR3 coding DNA: TGTGCCAGCAGCCAAGGGGGAGCGGGTAGTTACGAGCAGTACTTC.

DNA of the CDR3: TGTGCCAGCAGTTACGCCGACAGAGGACCAGATACGCAGTATTTT. Encoded protein: CASSYADRGPDTQYF. The V and J genes are TRBV6-6 and TRBJ2-3, with D perhaps TRBD1 (5 bases). The CDR3 is 15 amino acids. V shed 2 bases and J shed 4 bases, with 13 bases lying between them. CDR1 MNHNY and CDR2 SVGAGI come from the germline V gene (reference sequence).

The chain is built from TRBV5-6 and TRBJ1-4; 8 bases are a match to TRBD1. The DNA end favors TRBJ2-2, so the J call may be wrong. This CDR3 region has 13 residues. Germline values: CDR1 SGHDT, CDR2 YYEEEE. The CDR3 region has the DNA TGTGCCAGCACCGGACAGGGATTACGGGAGCTGTTTTTT. This codes for CASTGQGLRELFF.

V and J are TRBV7-2 and TRBJ2-1; 10 bases match TRBD2. With 4 bases clipped from V and 10 bases from J, the junction kept 13 bases outside the gene matches. The CDR3 is 16 amino acids. Germline V lookup: CDR1 SGHTA, CDR2 FQGNSA. The CDR3 sequence is CASSSPLAGVAGEQFF. CDR3 coding DNA: TGTGCCAGCAGCTCCCCCCTAGCGGGGGTAGCGGGAGAGCAGTTCTTC.

This clonotype was seen more than once but under ten times. This sequence joins TRBV24-1 and TRBJ2-5; D may be TRBD2 (5 bases). The CDR3 length is 15 residues. In germline, CDR1 is KGHDR, CDR2 SFDVKD. Trimming removed 4 bases at V and 11 bases at J, with 22 bases between. This chain's CDR3 is CATSEASLRDGEQYF. The DNA for the CDR3 is TGTGCCACCAGTGAAGCGTCACTACGGGATGGAGAGCAGTACTTC.

This clonotype showed up just once. The rearrangement links TRBV29-1 to TRBJ2-7; TRBD1 aligns across 8 bases. Trimming at V came to 6 bases and at J to 5 bases, leaving 6 bases not matched to a gene. The length of the CDR3 is 12 residues. Germline assignment: CDR1 SQVTM and CDR2 ANQGSEA. The CDR3 sequence: CSVPTGAHEQYF. The CDR3 DNA reads TGCAGCGTCCCGACAGGGGCCCACGAGCAGTACTTC.

This clonotype was counted only a few times. The rearrangement uses TRBV2 and TRBJ1-5, with D hard to call. V lost 11 bases and J 0 bases, leaving 20 bases between the germline ends. CDR1 is SNHLY and CDR2 is FYNNEI in the germline V gene. This CDR3 is 16 amino acids long. The CDR3 here is CAGGQEGFGSNQPQHF. For the CDR3, the DNA is TGTGCCGGCGGGCAGGAGGGCTTCGGTAGCAATCAGCCCCAGCATTTT. The full variable domain, in which reference TRBV2 and TRBJ1-5 provide the parts outside the CDR3, is EPEVTQTPSHQVTQMGQEVILRCVPISNHLYFYWYRQILGQKVEFLVSFYNNEISEKSEIFDDQFSVERPDGSNFTLKIRSTKLEDSAMYFCAGGQEGFGSNQPQHFGDGTRLSIL.

The rearrangement uses TRBV29-1 and TRBJ2-1; D possibly corresponds to TRBD2 (6 bases). In germline, CDR1 is SQVTM, CDR2 ANQGSEA. The V and J ends lost 4 bases and 6 bases respectively, with 13 bases between them. CDR3 length: 13 amino acids. Here the CDR3 reads CSVVRRDANEQFF. CDR3 nucleotide sequence: TGCAGCGTTGTCCGGCGGGACGCCAATGAGCAGTTCTTC.

The CDR3 spells CSALDGLNTEAFF. Here the CDR3 DNA reads TGCAGCGCCCTGGACGGGCTGAACACTGAAGCTTTCTTT. The J gene is TRBJ1-1, the V gene TRBV29-1; D not certain. The V gene's germline CDR1 is SQVTM and CDR2 ANQGSEA. CDR3 length: 13 amino acids. The V gene lost 7 bases and the J gene lost 0 bases, with 12 bases spanning the gap. The full variable domain, in which reference TRBV29-1 and TRBJ1-1 provide the parts outside the CDR3, is SAVISQKPSRDICQRGTSLTIQCQVDSQVTMMFWYRQQPGQSLTLIATANQGSEATYESGFVIDKFPISRPNLTFSTLTVSNMSPEDSSIYLCSALDGLNTEAFFGQGTRLTVV.

This clonotype was found a few times. The CDR3 protein is CASSQLGTGGNYGYTF. In DNA, the CDR3 is TGCGCCAGCAGCCAATTGGGGACCGGAGGAAACTATGGCTACACCTTC. The chain couples TRBV4-3 to TRBJ1-2; D may be TRBD1 (5 bases). The germline V and J ends were trimmed by 2 bases and 2 bases, with 15 bases remaining between them. The CDR3 loop spans 16 amino acids. Germline CDR1 LGHNA, CDR2 YSLEER.

The sample holds a few counts of this clonotype. The CDR3 sequence is CASTPGDRDTDTQYF. DNA of the CDR3: TGTGCCAGCACCCCAGGGGACAGGGACACAGATACGCAGTATTTT. V is TRBV28 and J is TRBJ2-3, with 9 bases lining up with TRBD1. With 7 bases clipped from V and 2 bases from J, the junction kept 7 bases outside the gene matches. Looked up from germline, CDR1 is MDHEN and CDR2 is SYDVKM. The CDR3 has 15 residues. Drawing the rest from reference TRBV28 and TRBJ2-3, the complete variable domain is DVKVTQSSRYLVKRTGEKVFLECVQDMDHENMFWYRQDPGLGLRLIYFSYDVKMKEKGDIPEGYSVSREKKERFSLILESASTNQTSMYLCASTPGDRDTDTQYFGPGTRLTVL.